This TCR beta chain was sequenced for a study of T cell responses to AZD1222 COVID-19 vaccine. Germline loops: CDR1 MNHEY, CDR2 SVGAGI. V lost 8 bases to trimming and J lost 3 bases; unmatched junction nucleotides: 6. This CDR3 comprises 14 residues. The data were produced by immunoSEQ multiplex PCR, yet TCRdb's version contains in-frame clones alone and is incomplete. Counted here are under 60,000 clones, 84% occurring once; the ten biggest clones make up roughly 10%. Sequencing was performed on peripheral blood, taken on day 0 of AZD1222 vaccination. The rearrangement uses TRBV6-5 and TRBJ2-7, with 11 nucleotides matching TRBD2. The receptor's source is an adult in good health. CDR3 protein: CASSRTSGSYEQYF. CDR3 bases: TGTGCCAGCTCCCGAACTAGCGGGAGCTACGAGCAGTACTTC.